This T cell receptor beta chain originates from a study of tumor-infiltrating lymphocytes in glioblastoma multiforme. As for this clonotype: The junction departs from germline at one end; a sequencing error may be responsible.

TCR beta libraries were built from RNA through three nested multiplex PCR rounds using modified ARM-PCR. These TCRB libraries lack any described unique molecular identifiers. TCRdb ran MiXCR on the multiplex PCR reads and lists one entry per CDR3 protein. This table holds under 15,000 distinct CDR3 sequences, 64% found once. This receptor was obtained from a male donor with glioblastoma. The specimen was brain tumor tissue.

The chain's CDR3 is CNANGAGGWDERFF. The CDR3, as DNA: TGCAATGCTAACGGAGCGGGAGGTTGGGATGAGCGGTTCTTC. This rearrangement joins TRBV20-1 to TRBJ2-1, with 9 bases identical to TRBD2. This CDR3 comprises 14 residues. Germline CDR1 DFQATT, CDR2 SNEGSKA (reference sequence).